This passage covers 30 T cell receptor beta chains from one sample sequenced in a study of blood T cell repertoires in COVID-19. TCRdb keeps only in-frame clones here, not all; method: immunoSEQ multiplex PCR. The sample contains 200,000 to 250,000 clones, 87% of which appear only once. Sequencing input: peripheral blood. These receptors all come from a woman aged 18-30 years who had recovered from COVID-19.

A word on this clone: At one of its ends the junction is not consistent with the germline gene, which may arise from a read error. V is TRBV5-5 and J is TRBJ1-1; D uncertain. Germline V gene data show CDR1 as SGHKS and CDR2 as YYEKEE (reference sequence). The CDR3 spans 15 residues. The CDR3 sequence is CASSLWNSGNAEAFF. In DNA, the CDR3 is TGTGCCAGCAGCTTGTGGAACTCGGGGAACGCTGAAGCTTTCTTT.

This chain uses TRBV3-1 (or the pseudogene TRBV3-2) with TRBJ2-5; 12 positions agree with TRBD2. Trimming at V came to 1 base and at J to 5 bases, leaving 8 bases not matched to a gene. CDR3 length equals 17 residues. The germline gives CDR1 LGHDT, CDR2 YNNKEL (reference sequence). Here the CDR3 reads CASSQAASGRVEETQYF. CDR3 in DNA: TGTGCCAGCAGCCAAGCGGCTAGCGGGAGGGTGGAGGAGACCCAGTACTTC.

The chain employs TRBV5-4 and TRBJ1-2; TRBD1 matches at 8 bases. After removal of 4 bases from V and 4 bases from J, the junction contained 12 bases not matched to a gene. CDR3 size: 16 residues. The V gene's germline CDR1 is SGHNT and CDR2 YYREEE (reference sequence). CDR3: CASSPQGTGRSYGYTF. The CDR3 bases are TGTGCCAGCAGCCCCCAGGGGACAGGACGAAGCTATGGCTACACCTTC.

The chain has TRBV5-5 and TRBJ2-1; perhaps TRBD2 as D (5 bases). Trimming removed 2 bases from V and 9 bases from J, with 12 bases in between. Germline V gives CDR1 SGHKS, CDR2 YYEKEE (reference sequence). The CDR3 has 13 amino acids. Written as DNA, the CDR3 is TGTGCCAGCAGCTTCCACCGGGAAGGTGAGCAGTTCTTC. It codes for CASSFHREGEQFF.

The rearrangement joins TRBV6-6 to TRBJ1-2, with D possibly being TRBD1 (6 bases). The V end was cut by 6 bases, the J end by 4 bases, with 21 bases between. Looked up from germline, CDR1 is MNHNY and CDR2 is SVGAGI (reference sequence). The CDR3 loop spans 16 amino acids. The CDR3 sequence is CASSLRGGGTRYGYTF. The CDR3 bases are TGTGCCAGCAGCCTACGGGGAGGGGGGACACGCTATGGCTACACCTTC.

The genes are TRBV19 and TRBJ1-2, with 9 bases aligning to TRBD1. The germline CDR1 and CDR2 sequences are LNHDA and SQIVND (reference sequence). V was pared by 4 bases and J by 8 bases, with 11 bases of the junction left unmatched. The CDR3 totals 15 residues. CDR3 nucleotides: TGTGCCAGTAGTACCTCCGGGACAGGGCCTTTCGGCTACACCTTC. Its translation: CASSTSGTGPFGYTF. Supplemented by reference TRBV19 and TRBJ1-2, the full variable domain reads DGGITQSPKYLFRKEGQNVTLSCEQNLNHDAMYWYRQDPGQGLRLIYYSQIVNDFQKGDIAEGYSVSREKKESFPLTVTSAQKNPTAFYLCASSTSGTGPFGYTFGSGTRLTVV.

This clone was observed a few times. This sequence joins TRBV27 and TRBJ1-2; D not resolved. V was clipped by 5 bases and J by 6 bases, with 16 bases between them. There are 14 residues in the CDR3. Per germline, CDR1 MNHEY and CDR2 SMNVEV (reference sequence). CDR3 amino acids: CASSPRTFRDGYTF. The CDR3 DNA follows: TGTGCCAGCAGTCCGAGAACATTTCGGGATGGCTACACCTTC.

J is TRBJ1-1 and V is TRBV29-1; the D is unclear. The V end lost 6 bases, the J end lost 0 bases, and 8 bases lay between the germline ends. From germline, CDR1 is SQVTM and CDR2 ANQGSEA. The CDR3 is 12 residues long. The CDR3 coding sequence is TGCAGCGTCTCGGTTATGAACACTGAAGCTTTCTTT. Amino acid sequence: CSVSVMNTEAFF. The full variable domain, in which reference TRBV29-1 and TRBJ1-1 provide the parts outside the CDR3, is SAVISQKPSRDICQRGTSLTIQCQVDSQVTMMFWYRQQPGQSLTLIATANQGSEATYESGFVIDKFPISRPNLTFSTLTVSNMSPEDSSIYLCSVSVMNTEAFFGQGTRLTVV.

This clone was found a few times. J is TRBJ1-1 and V is TRBV6-4, with 9 bases aligning to TRBD1. Trimming took 6 bases from V and 3 from J; bases not matched to a gene: 2. The CDR3 has 13 residues. CDR1 and CDR2 from the germline V gene are MRHNA and SNTAGT. The CDR3 protein is CASSRDRDTEAFF. In DNA, the CDR3 is TGTGCCAGCAGCCGGGACAGGGACACTGAAGCTTTCTTT.

The chain combines TRBV7-2 with TRBJ1-3; possible D gene TRBD1, 6 bases. V was trimmed by 5 bases and J by 0 bases, leaving 11 bases between them. CDR3 size: 15 residues. Per germline, CDR1 SGHTA and CDR2 FQGNSA. The CDR3 nucleotides read TGTGCCAGCAGCGGACAGTCCCGCTCTGGAAACACCATATATTTT. Encoded protein: CASSGQSRSGNTIYF.

CDR3 coding DNA: TGTGCCAGCACCCCCCTGGGTAGCGGGAGTTCCTACAATGAGCAGTTCTTC. It yields the protein CASTPLGSGSSYNEQFF. The chain recombines TRBV5-4 with TRBJ2-1; 9 bases align to TRBD2. The CDR3 length is 17 residues. Germline V gene sequence: CDR1 SGHNT, CDR2 YYREEE (reference sequence). With 6 bases clipped from V and 1 base from J, the junction kept 11 bases outside the gene matches.

The chain recombines TRBV5-5 with TRBJ2-7; 8 nucleotides line up with TRBD1. The CDR3 extends over 16 amino acids. Germline V gives CDR1 SGHKS, CDR2 YYEKEE (reference sequence). V shed 0 bases, J shed 2 bases, and the junction held 7 bases outside the gene matches. This CDR3 reads CASSLDTYRGTYEQYF. The CDR3 bases are TGTGCCAGCAGCTTGGACACCTACAGGGGGACCTACGAGCAGTACTTC.

The chain carries TRBV5-1 and TRBJ2-1; 11 bases are shared with TRBD2. The CDR3 runs 17 residues. After removal of 2 bases from V and 9 bases from J, the junction contained 13 bases not matched to a gene. Germline V gives CDR1 SGHRS, CDR2 YFSETQ. The CDR3 region has the DNA TGCGCCAGCAGCTTACTGATAGCGGGAGGGGTTACTGGTGAGCAGTTCTTC. Amino acid sequence: CASSLLIAGGVTGEQFF.

The chain uses TRBV14 and TRBJ2-7; possibly TRBD2 for D (6 bases). The CDR3 runs 15 residues. Germline V gene lookup returns CDR1 SGHDN and CDR2 FVKESK. Trimming left V 5 bases short and J 7 bases short, with 21 bases between. The CDR3 coding sequence is TGTGCCAGCAGCGCAACTCGGGGGTCCCGGGAGGAGCAGTACTTC. Translating it yields CASSATRGSREEQYF.

The chain links TRBV7-9 to TRBJ1-1; D is uncertain. Germline CDR1 reads SEHNR; CDR2 reads FQNEAQ (reference sequence). Trimming stripped 8 bases from V and 3 bases from J, with 10 bases between. This CDR3 region has 12 residues. This chain's CDR3 is CASSVVYTEAFF. DNA for the CDR3: TGTGCCAGCTCCGTAGTATACACTGAAGCTTTCTTT.

The chain uses TRBV29-1 and TRBJ2-2, with 7 bases lining up with TRBD2. The CDR3 length is 15 residues. The V segment lost 6 bases and the J segment 4 bases; nucleotides outside the gene matches: 11. Germline values: CDR1 SQVTM, CDR2 ANQGSEA. CDR3 protein: CSVPRGGSTTGELFF. CDR3 DNA: TGCAGCGTACCCCGGGGCGGGAGTACCACCGGGGAGCTGTTTTTT.

The sample holds one count of this clone. The chain recombines TRBV6-5 with TRBJ2-7; 8 bases map to TRBD1. Per germline, CDR1 MNHEY and CDR2 SVGAGI. With 6 bases clipped from V and 3 bases from J, the junction kept 7 bases outside the gene matches. The CDR3 is made up of 14 amino acids. CDR3 protein: CASSRTGNYYEQYF. CDR3 nucleotide sequence: TGTGCCAGCAGCAGGACAGGGAATTACTACGAGCAGTACTTC.

This sequence joins TRBV14 and TRBJ2-3; the D is unclear. V lost 1 base and J 5 bases, leaving 7 bases between the germline ends. Per the germline V gene, CDR1 is SGHDN and CDR2 is FVKESK. CDR3 length equals 13 residues. The CDR3 loop is CASSQVGLDTQYF. The CDR3 bases are TGTGCCAGCAGCCAAGTTGGCTTAGATACGCAGTATTTT.

This clone was counted a single time. The chain is built from TRBV19 and TRBJ1-2; 9 bases match TRBD1. Germline loops: CDR1 LNHDA, CDR2 SQIVND (reference sequence). J gave up 2 bases and V 3 bases, and 4 bases lay outside the gene matches. CDR3 length: 15 residues. This CDR3 is CASSMVDRGNYGYTF. The CDR3 coding sequence is TGTGCCAGTAGTATGGTGGACAGGGGAAACTATGGCTACACCTTC. The full variable domain, with the rest looked up from reference TRBV19 and TRBJ1-2, is DGGITQSPKYLFRKEGQNVTLSCEQNLNHDAMYWYRQDPGQGLRLIYYSQIVNDFQKGDIAEGYSVSREKKESFPLTVTSAQKNPTAFYLCASSMVDRGNYGYTFGSGTRLTVV.

Concerning this clone itself: Other DNA sequences in the sample encode the same CDR3. V and J are TRBV12-3 or TRBV12-4 and TRBJ1-3; D may be TRBD1 (6 bases). This CDR3 region has 13 residues. The V gene lost 7 bases and the J gene lost 1 base, with 8 bases spanning the gap. The CDR3 region has the DNA TGTGCCAGCATTCAGGGGTCTGGAAACACCATATATTTT. Its translation is CASIQGSGNTIYF.

The chain is built from TRBV19 and TRBJ2-5; possible D gene TRBD2, 5 bases. V was trimmed by 3 bases and J by 3 bases, leaving 11 bases between them. Germline-derived CDR1 and CDR2 are LNHDA and SQIVND (reference sequence). This CDR3 spans 14 amino acids. The CDR3 protein is CASSIAGVEETQYF. The CDR3 coding sequence is TGTGCCAGTAGTATTGCCGGGGTCGAAGAGACCCAGTACTTC.

This clone was detected only a few times. The V and J genes are TRBV2 and TRBJ2-1, with 11 bases lining up with TRBD2. Trimming cost V 5 bases and J 5 bases; bases outside gene matches: 11. CDR1 and CDR2 from the germline V gene are SNHLY and FYNNEI. This CDR3 region has 17 residues. The CDR3 spells CASSSPPILAGDNEQFF. CDR3 in DNA: TGTGCCAGCAGTTCTCCTCCTATACTAGCGGGAGACAATGAGCAGTTCTTC.

The V call is TRBV9, the J call TRBJ2-1; TRBD2 matches at 8 bases. V was clipped by 0 bases and J by 10 bases; unmatched bases: 9. The CDR3 extends over 15 amino acids. Germline-derived CDR1 and CDR2 are SGDLS and YYNGEE. The CDR3 nucleotides are TGTGCCAGCAGCGTAGACGGGAGGGCGACAGGAGAGCAGTTCTTC. Amino acid sequence: CASSVDGRATGEQFF.

The J gene is TRBJ2-7, the V gene TRBV27; 8 bases are shared with TRBD2. The ends lost 4 bases at V and 2 bases at J; junction bases unmatched: 4. The CDR3 consists of 14 residues. Looked up from germline, CDR1 is MNHEY and CDR2 is SMNVEV (reference sequence). The CDR3: CASSYGLAAYEQYF. The CDR3, as DNA: TGTGCCAGCAGTTACGGACTAGCCGCCTACGAGCAGTACTTC.

This clone was picked up one time. The chain links TRBV6-2 or TRBV6-3 to TRBJ2-1; D possibly corresponds to TRBD2 (5 bases). V was pared by 4 bases and J by 5 bases, with 21 bases between. The CDR3 is 17 amino acids. Germline V gene data show CDR1 as MNHEY and CDR2 as SVGEGT. CDR3 amino acids: CASSFEGLELVDNEQFF. CDR3 nucleotides: TGTGCCAGCAGTTTTGAGGGTCTTGAACTAGTTGACAATGAGCAGTTCTTC.

The chain uses TRBV25-1 and TRBJ2-5; D unclear. CDR3 length: 14 amino acids. Germline V CDR1 and CDR2: MGHDK, SYGVNS. With 3 bases removed from V and 3 bases from J, the gap between germline ends came to 11 bases. DNA for the CDR3: TGTGCCAGCAGTGAGCTGCAGCTAGAAGAGACCCAGTACTTC. This translates into CASSELQLEETQYF.

This chain uses TRBV9 with TRBJ2-1, with 10 bases matching TRBD2. V dropped 4 bases and J dropped 6; count of bases not matched to a gene: 4. The CDR3 has 14 residues. Germline CDR1 reads SGDLS; CDR2 reads YYNGEE. The CDR3 reads CASSISGRSNEQFF. The CDR3 nucleotides are TGTGCCAGCAGCATTAGCGGGAGGAGCAATGAGCAGTTCTTC.

This clone was picked up a small number of times. The genes are TRBV3-1 (or the pseudogene TRBV3-2) and TRBJ1-1; a weak D match, TRBD1 (6 bases). The CDR3 extends over 14 amino acids. V lost 4 bases and J 2 bases, leaving 11 bases between the germline ends. Germline V lookup: CDR1 LGHDT, CDR2 YNNKEL (reference sequence). The CDR3: CASSLGTPNTEAFF. For the CDR3, the DNA is TGTGCCAGCAGCCTCGGGACACCTAACACTGAAGCTTTCTTT.

The J gene is TRBJ2-6, the V gene TRBV5-1; D gene unclear. V was pared by 2 bases and J by 0 bases, with 6 bases between. Germline values: CDR1 SGHRS, CDR2 YFSETQ. The CDR3 is 15 amino acids. The CDR3, as DNA: TGCGCCAGCAGCTTACACACCTCTGGGGCCAACGTCCTGACTTTC. Amino acids: CASSLHTSGANVLTF.

The chain links TRBV24-1 to TRBJ2-3, with TRBD2 identical over 7 bases. J gave up 0 bases and V 0 bases, and 2 bases lay outside the gene matches. Per the germline V gene, CDR1 is KGHDR and CDR2 is SFDVKD. The CDR3 contains 16 residues. The DNA of the CDR3 is TGTGCCACCAGTGATTTGGGCGGGAGCAGCACAGATACGCAGTATTTT. Amino acids: CATSDLGGSSTDTQYF.